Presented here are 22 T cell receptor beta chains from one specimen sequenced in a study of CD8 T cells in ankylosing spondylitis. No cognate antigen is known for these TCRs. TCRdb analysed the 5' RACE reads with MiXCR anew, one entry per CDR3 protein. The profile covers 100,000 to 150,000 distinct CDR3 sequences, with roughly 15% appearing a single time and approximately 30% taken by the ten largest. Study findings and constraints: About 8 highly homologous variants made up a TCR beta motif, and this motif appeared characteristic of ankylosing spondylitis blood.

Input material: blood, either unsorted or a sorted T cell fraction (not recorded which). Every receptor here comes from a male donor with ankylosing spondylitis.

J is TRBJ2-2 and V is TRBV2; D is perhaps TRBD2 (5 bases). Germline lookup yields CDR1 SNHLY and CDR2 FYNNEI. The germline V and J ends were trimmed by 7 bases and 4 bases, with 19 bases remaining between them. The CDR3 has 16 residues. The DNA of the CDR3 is TGTGCCAGCAATAGCGAAGGGCTTACGGTCACCGGGGAGCTGTTTTTT. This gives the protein CASNSEGLTVTGELFF.

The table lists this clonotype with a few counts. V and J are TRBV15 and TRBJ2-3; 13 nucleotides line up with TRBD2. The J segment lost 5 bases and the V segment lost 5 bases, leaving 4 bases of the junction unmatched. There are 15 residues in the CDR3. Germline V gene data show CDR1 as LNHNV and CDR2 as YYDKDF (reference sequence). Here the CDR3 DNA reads TGTGCCACCAGCGCCGGGACTAGCGGGATAGATACGCAGTATTTT. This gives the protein CATSAGTSGIDTQYF.

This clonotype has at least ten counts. The CDR3 DNA reads as TGTGCCAGCAGTTCCTCAGGGCCCAATGAGCAGTTCTTC. Translation: CASSSSGPNEQFF. The gene calls are TRBV12-3 or TRBV12-4 and TRBJ2-1; perhaps TRBD1 as D (5 bases). The V gene lost 4 bases and the J gene lost 6 bases, with 10 bases spanning the gap. The CDR3 extends over 13 amino acids.

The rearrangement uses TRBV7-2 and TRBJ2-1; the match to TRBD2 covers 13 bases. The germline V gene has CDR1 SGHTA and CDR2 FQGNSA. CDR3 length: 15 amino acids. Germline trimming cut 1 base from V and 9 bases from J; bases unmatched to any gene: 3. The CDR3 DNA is TGTGCCAGCAGCTTAGGGACTAGCGGGAGTAGTGAGCAGTTCTTC. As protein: CASSLGTSGSSEQFF.

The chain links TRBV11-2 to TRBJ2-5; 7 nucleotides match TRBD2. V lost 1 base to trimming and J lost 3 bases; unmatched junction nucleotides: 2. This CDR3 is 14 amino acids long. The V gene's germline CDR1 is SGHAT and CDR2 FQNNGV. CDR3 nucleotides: TGTGCCAGCAGCTTAGCCAGCGGGGAAGAGACCCAGTACTTC. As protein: CASSLASGEETQYF. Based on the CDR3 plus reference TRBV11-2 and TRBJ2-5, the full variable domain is EAGVAQSPRYKIIEKRQSVAFWCNPISGHATLYWYQQILGQGPKLLIQFQNNGVVDDSQLPKDRFSAERLKGVDSTLKIQPAKLEDSAVYLCASSLASGEETQYFGPGTRLLVL.

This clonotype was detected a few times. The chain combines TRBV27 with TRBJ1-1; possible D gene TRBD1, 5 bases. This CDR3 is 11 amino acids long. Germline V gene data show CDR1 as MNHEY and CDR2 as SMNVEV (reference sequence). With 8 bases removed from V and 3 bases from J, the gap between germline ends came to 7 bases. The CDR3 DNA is TGTGCCAGCCGGGACTACACTGAAGCTTTCTTT. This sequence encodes CASRDYTEAFF.

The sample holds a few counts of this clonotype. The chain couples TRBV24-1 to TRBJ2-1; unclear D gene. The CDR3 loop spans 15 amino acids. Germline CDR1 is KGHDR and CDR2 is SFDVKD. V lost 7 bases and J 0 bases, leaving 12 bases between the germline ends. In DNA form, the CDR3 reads TGTGCCACCAGGACGGCCGATGACTCCTACAATGAGCAGTTCTTC. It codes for CATRTADDSYNEQFF.

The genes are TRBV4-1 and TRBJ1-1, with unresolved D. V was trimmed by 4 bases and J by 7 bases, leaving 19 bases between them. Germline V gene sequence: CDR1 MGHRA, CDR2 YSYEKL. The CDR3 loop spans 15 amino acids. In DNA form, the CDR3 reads TGCGCCAGCAGCCCTCCTGCTTTAGGGTCCGGTGAAGCTTTCTTT. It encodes CASSPPALGSGEAFF.

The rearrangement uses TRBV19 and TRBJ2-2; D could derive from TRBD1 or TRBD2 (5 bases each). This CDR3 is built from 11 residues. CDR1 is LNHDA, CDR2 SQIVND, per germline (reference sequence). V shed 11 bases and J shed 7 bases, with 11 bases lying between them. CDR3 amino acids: CAGGIFGELFF. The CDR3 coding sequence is TGTGCCGGGGGAATATTCGGGGAGCTGTTTTTT.

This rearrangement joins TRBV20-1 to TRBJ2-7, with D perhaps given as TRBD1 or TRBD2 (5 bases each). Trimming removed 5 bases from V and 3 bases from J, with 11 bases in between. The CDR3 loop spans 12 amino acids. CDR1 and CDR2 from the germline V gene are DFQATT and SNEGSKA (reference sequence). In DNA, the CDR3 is TGCAGTGCTGGGGACGTGATCTACGAGCAGTACTTC. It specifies CSAGDVIYEQYF.

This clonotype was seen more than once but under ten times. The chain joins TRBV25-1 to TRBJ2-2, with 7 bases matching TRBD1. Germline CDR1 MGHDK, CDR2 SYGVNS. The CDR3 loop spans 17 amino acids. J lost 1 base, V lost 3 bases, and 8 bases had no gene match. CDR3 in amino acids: CASSDPTGTVNTGELFF. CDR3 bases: TGTGCCAGCAGTGACCCCACCGGGACAGTGAACACCGGGGAGCTGTTTTTT.

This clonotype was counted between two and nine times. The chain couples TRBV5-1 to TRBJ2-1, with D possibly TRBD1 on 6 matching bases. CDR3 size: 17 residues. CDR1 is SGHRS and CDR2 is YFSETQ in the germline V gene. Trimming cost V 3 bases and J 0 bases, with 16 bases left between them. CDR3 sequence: CASSSLGQLSSYNEQFF. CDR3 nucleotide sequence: TGCGCCAGCAGCTCCCTTGGACAGCTGAGCTCCTACAATGAGCAGTTCTTC.

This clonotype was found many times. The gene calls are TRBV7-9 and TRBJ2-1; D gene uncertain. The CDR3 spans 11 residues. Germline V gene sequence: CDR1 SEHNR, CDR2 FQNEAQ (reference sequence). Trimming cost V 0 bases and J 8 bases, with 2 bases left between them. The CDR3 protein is CASSLADEQFF. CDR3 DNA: TGTGCCAGCAGCTTAGCGGATGAGCAGTTCTTC.

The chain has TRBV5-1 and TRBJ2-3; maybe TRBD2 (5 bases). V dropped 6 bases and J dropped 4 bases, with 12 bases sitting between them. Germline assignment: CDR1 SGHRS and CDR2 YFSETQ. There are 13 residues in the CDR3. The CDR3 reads CASNPLEADTQYF. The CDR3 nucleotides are TGCGCCAGCAACCCCCTGGAGGCAGATACGCAGTATTTT.

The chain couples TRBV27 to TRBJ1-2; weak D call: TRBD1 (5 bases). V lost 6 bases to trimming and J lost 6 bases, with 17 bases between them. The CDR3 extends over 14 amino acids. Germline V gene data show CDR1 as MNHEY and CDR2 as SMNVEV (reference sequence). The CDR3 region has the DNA TGTGCCAGCAGCCTGGGCGCAGGGATGGATGGCTACACCTTC. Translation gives CASSLGAGMDGYTF.

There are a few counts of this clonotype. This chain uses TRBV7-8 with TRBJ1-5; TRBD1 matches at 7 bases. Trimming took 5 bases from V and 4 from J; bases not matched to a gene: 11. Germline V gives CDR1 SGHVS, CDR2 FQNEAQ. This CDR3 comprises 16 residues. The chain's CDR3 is CASSNTGDSTNQPQHF. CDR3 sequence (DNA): TGTGCCAGCAGCAACACGGGGGACAGCACTAATCAGCCCCAGCATTTT.

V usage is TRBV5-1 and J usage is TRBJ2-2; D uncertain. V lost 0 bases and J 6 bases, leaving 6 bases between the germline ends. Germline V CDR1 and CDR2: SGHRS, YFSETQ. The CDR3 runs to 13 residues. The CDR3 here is CASSLALAGELFF. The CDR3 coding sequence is TGCGCCAGCAGCTTGGCTCTGGCCGGGGAGCTGTTTTTT.

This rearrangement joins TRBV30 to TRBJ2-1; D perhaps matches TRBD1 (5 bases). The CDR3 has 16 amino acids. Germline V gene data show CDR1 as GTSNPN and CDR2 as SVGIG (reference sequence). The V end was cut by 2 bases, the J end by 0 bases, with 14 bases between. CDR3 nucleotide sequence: TGTGCCTGGAGTCAGGGTTGGGTGAGCTCCTACAATGAGCAGTTCTTC. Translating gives CAWSQGWVSSYNEQFF.

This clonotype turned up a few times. CDR3 loop: CSARAGPWGPDTQYF. The DNA for the CDR3 is TGCAGTGCTAGAGCAGGGCCATGGGGCCCAGATACGCAGTATTTT. The V gene is TRBV20-1, the J gene TRBJ2-3; D perhaps matches TRBD1 (5 bases). CDR3 size: 15 residues. Per the germline V gene, CDR1 is DFQATT and CDR2 is SNEGSKA (reference sequence). V lost 1 base to trimming and J lost 4 bases, with 15 bases between them.

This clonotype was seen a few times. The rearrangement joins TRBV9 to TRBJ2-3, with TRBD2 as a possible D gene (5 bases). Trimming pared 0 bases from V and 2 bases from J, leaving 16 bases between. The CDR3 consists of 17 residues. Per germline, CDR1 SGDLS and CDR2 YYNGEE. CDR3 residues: CASSVGASGINTDTQYF. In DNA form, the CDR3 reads TGTGCCAGCAGCGTAGGAGCCAGCGGAATCAACACAGATACGCAGTATTTT.

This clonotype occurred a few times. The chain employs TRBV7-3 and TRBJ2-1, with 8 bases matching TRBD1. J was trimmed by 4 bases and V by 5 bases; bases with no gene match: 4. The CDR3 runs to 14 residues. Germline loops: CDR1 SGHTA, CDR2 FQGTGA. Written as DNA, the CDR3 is TGTGCCAGCAGCCACGGGACAGGATACAATGAGCAGTTCTTC. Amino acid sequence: CASSHGTGYNEQFF.

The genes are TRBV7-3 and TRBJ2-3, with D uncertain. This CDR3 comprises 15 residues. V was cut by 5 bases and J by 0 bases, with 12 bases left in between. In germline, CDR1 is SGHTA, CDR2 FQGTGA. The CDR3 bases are TGTGCCAGCAGCCCCCTGGTGGGGAGCACAGATACGCAGTATTTT. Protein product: CASSPLVGSTDTQYF.